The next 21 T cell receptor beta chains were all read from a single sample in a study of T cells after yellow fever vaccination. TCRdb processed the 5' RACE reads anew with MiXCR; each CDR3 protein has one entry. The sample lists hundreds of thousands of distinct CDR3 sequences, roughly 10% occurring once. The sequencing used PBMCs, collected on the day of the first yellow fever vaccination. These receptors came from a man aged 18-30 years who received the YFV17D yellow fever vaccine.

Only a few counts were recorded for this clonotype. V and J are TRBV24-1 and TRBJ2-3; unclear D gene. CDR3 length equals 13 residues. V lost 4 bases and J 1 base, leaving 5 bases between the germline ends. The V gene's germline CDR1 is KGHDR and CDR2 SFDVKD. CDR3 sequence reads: CATSEGGTDTQYF. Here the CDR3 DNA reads TGTGCCACCAGTGAAGGAGGCACAGATACGCAGTATTTT.

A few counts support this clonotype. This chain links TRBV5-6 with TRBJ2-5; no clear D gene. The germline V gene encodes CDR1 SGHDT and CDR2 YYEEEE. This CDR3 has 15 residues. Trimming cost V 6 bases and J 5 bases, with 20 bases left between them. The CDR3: CASNPSAIARETQYF. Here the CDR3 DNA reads TGTGCCAGCAACCCCAGCGCAATCGCAAGGGAGACCCAGTACTTC.

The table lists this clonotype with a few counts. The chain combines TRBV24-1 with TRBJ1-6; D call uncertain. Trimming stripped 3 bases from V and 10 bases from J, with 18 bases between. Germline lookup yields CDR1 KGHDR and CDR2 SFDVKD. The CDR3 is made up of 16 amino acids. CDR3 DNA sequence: TGTGCCACCAGTGATGAACGGGAAGACGTATTATCACCCCTCCACTTT. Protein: CATSDEREDVLSPLHF.

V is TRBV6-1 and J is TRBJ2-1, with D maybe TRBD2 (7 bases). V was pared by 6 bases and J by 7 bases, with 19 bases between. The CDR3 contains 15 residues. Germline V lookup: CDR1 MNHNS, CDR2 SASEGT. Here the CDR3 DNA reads TGTGCCAGCAGCGAAACGGGGGGCCGGAGGAATGAGCAGTTCTTC. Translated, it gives CASSETGGRRNEQFF.

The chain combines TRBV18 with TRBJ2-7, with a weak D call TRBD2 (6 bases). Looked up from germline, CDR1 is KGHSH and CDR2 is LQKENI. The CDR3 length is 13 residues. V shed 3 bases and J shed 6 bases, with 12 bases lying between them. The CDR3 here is CASSPRDPGEQYF. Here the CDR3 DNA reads TGTGCCAGCTCACCGCGGGACCCAGGCGAGCAGTACTTC.

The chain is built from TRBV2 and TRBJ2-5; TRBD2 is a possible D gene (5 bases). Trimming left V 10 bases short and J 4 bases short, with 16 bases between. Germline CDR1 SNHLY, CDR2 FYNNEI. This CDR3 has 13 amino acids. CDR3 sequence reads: CAIAGTMGETQYF. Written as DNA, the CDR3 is TGTGCCATTGCGGGCACGATGGGAGAGACCCAGTACTTC.

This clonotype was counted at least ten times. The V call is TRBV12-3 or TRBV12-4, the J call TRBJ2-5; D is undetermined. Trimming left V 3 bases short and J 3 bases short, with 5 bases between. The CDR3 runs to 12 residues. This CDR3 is CASSFEEETQYF. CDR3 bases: TGTGCCAGCAGTTTTGAAGAAGAGACCCAGTACTTC.

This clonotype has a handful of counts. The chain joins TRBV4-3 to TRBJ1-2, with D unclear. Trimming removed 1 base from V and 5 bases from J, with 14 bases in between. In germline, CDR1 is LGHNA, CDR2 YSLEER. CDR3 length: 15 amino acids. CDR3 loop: CASSQASLEEYGYTF. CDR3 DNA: TGCGCCAGCAGCCAAGCCTCCCTGGAGGAATATGGCTACACCTTC.

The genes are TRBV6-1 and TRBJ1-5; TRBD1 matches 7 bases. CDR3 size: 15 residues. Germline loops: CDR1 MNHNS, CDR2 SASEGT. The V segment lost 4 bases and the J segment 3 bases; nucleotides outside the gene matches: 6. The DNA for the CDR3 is TGTGCCAGCAGTGGTTTGGGACAGTTCAATCAGCCCCAGCATTTT. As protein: CASSGLGQFNQPQHF.

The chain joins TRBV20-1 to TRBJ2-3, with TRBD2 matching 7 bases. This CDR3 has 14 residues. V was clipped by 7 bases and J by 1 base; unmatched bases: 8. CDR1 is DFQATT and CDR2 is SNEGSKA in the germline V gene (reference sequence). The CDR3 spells CSVPAAGGTDTQYF. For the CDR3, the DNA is TGCAGTGTCCCGGCGGCGGGGGGCACAGATACGCAGTATTTT.

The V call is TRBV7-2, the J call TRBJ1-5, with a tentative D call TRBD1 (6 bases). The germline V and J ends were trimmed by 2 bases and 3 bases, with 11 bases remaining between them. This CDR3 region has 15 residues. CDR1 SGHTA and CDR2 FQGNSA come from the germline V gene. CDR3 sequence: CASSLIWGANQPQHF. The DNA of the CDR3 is TGTGCCAGCAGCTTAATTTGGGGGGCCAATCAGCCCCAGCATTTT.

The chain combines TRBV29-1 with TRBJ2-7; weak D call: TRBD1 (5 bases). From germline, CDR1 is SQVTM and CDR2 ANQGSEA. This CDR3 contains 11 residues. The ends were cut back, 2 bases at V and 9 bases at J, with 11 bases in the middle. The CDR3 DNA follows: TGCAGCGTTGAAATGCCAAGGGGGCAGTACTTC. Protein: CSVEMPRGQYF.

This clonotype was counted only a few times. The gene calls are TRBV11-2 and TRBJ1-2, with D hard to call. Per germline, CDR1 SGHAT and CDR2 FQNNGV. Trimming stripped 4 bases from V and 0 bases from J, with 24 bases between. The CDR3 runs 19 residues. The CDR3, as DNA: TGTGCCAGCAGCTCCCGTGGGTTTGGCGTTGGAGTATCTAACTATGGCTACACCTTC. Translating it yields CASSSRGFGVGVSNYGYTF.

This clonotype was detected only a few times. CDR3 bases: TGCAGTGCTAGCACCGGGACAGGGACCTACGAGCAGTACTTC. It yields the protein CSASTGTGTYEQYF. J is TRBJ2-7 and V is TRBV20-1; 9 bases fit TRBD1. The V gene's germline CDR1 is DFQATT and CDR2 SNEGSKA (reference sequence). The CDR3 covers 14 residues. V gave up 3 bases and J gave up 2 bases; unmatched junction bases: 5.

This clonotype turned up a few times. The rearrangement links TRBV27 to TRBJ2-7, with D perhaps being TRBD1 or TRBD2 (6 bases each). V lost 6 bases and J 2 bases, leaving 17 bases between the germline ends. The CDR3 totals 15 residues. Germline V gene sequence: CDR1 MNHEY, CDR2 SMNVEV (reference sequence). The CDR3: CASRNAGHRTYEQYF. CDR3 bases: TGTGCCAGCAGAAACGCGGGACACCGAACCTACGAGCAGTACTTC.

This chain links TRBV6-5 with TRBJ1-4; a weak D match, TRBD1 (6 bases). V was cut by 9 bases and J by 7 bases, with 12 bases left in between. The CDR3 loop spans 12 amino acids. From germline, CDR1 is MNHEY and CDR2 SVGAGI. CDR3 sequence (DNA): TGTGCCAGTAGGGAGGGGGGTGAAAAACTGTTTTTT. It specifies CASREGGEKLFF.

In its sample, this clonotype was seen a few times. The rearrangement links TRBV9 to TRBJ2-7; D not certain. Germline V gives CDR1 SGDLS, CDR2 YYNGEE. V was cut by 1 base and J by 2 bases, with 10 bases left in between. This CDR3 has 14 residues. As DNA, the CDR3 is TGTGCCAGCAGCGTAAGGCAGTCAACCTACGAGCAGTACTTC. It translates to CASSVRQSTYEQYF.

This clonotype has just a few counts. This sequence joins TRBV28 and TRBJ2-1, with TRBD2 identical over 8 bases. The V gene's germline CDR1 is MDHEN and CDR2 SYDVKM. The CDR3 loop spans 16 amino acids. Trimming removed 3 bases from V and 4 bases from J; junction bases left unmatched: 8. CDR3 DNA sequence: TGTGCCAGCAGTTTCGGTCAGCGGGGGCCTTACAATGAGCAGTTCTTC. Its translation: CASSFGQRGPYNEQFF.

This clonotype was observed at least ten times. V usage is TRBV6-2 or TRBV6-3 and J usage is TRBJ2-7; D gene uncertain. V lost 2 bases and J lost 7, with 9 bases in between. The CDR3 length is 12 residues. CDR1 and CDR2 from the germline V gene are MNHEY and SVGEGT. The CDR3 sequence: CASSYPVSEQYF. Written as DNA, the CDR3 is TGTGCCAGCAGTTACCCAGTGTCGGAGCAGTACTTC.

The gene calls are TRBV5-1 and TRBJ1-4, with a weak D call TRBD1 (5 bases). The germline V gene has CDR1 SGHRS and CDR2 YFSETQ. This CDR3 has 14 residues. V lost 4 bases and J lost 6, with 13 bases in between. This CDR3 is CASSHRDGHEKLFF. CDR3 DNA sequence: TGCGCCAGCAGCCACCGGGACGGACATGAAAAACTGTTTTTT.

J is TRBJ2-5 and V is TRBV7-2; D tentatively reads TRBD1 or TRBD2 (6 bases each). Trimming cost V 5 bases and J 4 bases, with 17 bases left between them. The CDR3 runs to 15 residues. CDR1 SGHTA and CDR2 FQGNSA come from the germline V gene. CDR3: CASSVNRGPGETQYF. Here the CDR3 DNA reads TGTGCCAGCAGCGTTAATCGGGGGCCCGGAGAGACCCAGTACTTC.